This T cell receptor (beta chain) is drawn from a study of cytomegalovirus exposure and HLA in healthy donors. Concerning this clone: Antigen unknown.

Sequencing was performed with immunoSEQ multiplex PCR; in TCRdb, only in-frame clones are kept and a portion is missing. In the table there are more than 45,000 clones, nearly 90% of which are singletons. Study-wide findings and caveats: Cytomegalovirus association was assigned to about 150 TCR beta chains. Specificity for CMV antigens was confirmed in vitro for three of the CMV-associated chains.

Donors came from a validation cohort of over 100 subjects, distinct from the first 666-subject cohort. Sample: PBMCs. This TCR was sampled from a woman aged 18-29 years in good health and CMV-seronegative.

CDR3 region: CASNRGGSSYNEQFF. The CDR3 DNA is TGTGCCAGCAACCGTGGGGGGTCGTCCTACAATGAGCAGTTCTTC. The gene calls are TRBV11-2 and TRBJ2-1, with TRBD2 as a possible D gene (6 bases). The germline gives CDR1 SGHAT, CDR2 FQNNGV. CDR3 length equals 15 residues. V was shortened by 7 bases and J by 1 base, with 14 bases between the two germline ends.